Listed here is a single T cell receptor (beta chain). This record comes from a study of blood T cell repertoires in COVID-19. Study at large: COVID-19 samples, acute and convalescent, were from the United States, Italy and Spain. From T cells, B-cell-depleted T cells, or PBMCs came the material, which was cDNA or gDNA.

The CDR3 consists of 12 residues. Trimming removed 3 bases at V and 3 bases at J, with 6 bases between. Study processing details: Scientists estimated how many nucleated cells there were by amplifying reference gene primers. The repertoire was sequenced with immunoSEQ multiplex PCR; TCRdb's copy has only in-frame clones and lacks some. The V and J calls and clone size come from that table; D and trimming were worked out from the DNA. The sample yields some 350,000 clones, around 84% seen once. The chain carries TRBV12-3 or TRBV12-4 and TRBJ2-7; tentatively, D is TRBD1 (5 bases). What was sequenced was peripheral blood. This receptor was identified in a human donor in a cohort sampled during active COVID-19. CDR3 bases: TGTGCCAGCAGTTTCAGGGACTACGAGCAGTACTTC. Protein: CASSFRDYEQYF.